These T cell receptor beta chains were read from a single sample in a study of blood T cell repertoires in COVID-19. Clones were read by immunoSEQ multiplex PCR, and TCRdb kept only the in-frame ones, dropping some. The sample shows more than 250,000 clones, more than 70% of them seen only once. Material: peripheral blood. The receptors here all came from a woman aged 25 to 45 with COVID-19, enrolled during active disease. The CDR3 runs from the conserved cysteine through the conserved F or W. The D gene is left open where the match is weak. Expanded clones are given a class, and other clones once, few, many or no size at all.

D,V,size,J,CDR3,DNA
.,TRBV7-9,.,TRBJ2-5,CASSPGGGLQETQYF,TGTGCCAGCAGCCCTGGGGGGGGCTTGCAAGAGACCCAGTACTTC
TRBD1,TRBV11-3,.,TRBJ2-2,CASRRQGSTGELFF,TGTGCCAGCAGACGACAGGGAAGTACCGGGGAGCTGTTTTTT
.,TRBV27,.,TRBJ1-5,CASGWGLGNQPQHF,TGTGCCAGCGGGTGGGGGCTCGGGAATCAGCCCCAGCATTTT
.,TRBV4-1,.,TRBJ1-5,CASSLRDRGGYSNQPQHF,TGCGCCAGCAGCCTCAGAGATAGGGGTGGCTATAGCAATCAGCCCCAGCATTTT
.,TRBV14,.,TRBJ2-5,CASSIRGAETQYF,TGTGCCAGCAGTATCAGGGGAGCGGAGACCCAGTACTTC
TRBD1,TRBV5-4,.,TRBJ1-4,CASSKDRTNEKLFF,TGTGCCAGCAGCAAGGACAGGACTAACGAAAAACTGTTTTTT
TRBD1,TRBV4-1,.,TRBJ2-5,CASSPRQGQETQYF,TGCGCCAGCAGCCCCCGACAGGGGCAAGAGACCCAGTACTTC
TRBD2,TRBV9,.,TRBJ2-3,CASSGGWTSLLDTQYF,TGTGCCAGCAGCGGAGGGTGGACTAGCTTGTTAGATACGCAGTATTTT
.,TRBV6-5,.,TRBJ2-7,CASSYSVYTKNYEQYF,TGTGCCAGCAGTTACTCCGTTTACACAAAAAACTACGAGCAGTACTTC
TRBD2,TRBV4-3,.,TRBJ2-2,CASSQEAGSTGELFF,TGCGCCAGCAGCCAAGAAGCGGGGAGTACCGGGGAGCTGTTTTTT
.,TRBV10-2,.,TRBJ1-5,CASSDPDRPQHF,TGCGCCAGCAGTGATCCGGACAGGCCCCAGCATTTT
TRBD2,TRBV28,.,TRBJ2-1,CASSAPGGGLRNEQFF,TGTGCCAGCAGTGCCCCCGGGGGGGGCCTACGAAATGAGCAGTTCTTC
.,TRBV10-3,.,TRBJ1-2,CAISESNGQTNYGYTF,TGTGCCATCAGTGAGTCGAATGGGCAAACTAACTATGGCTACACCTTC
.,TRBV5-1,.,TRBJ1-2,CASSLQGDYGYTF,TGCGCCAGCAGCTTACAGGGAGACTATGGCTACACCTTC
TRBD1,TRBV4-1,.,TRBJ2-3,CASSQTGTGGVTDTQYF,TGCGCCAGCAGCCAAACCGGGACAGGGGGCGTCACAGATACGCAGTATTTT
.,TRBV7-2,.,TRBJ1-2,CASSRISGAGSYGYTF,TGTGCCAGCAGCAGAATCTCAGGGGCCGGCAGCTATGGCTACACCTTC
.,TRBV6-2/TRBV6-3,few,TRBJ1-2,CASSHRSDGYGYTF,TGTGCCAGCAGTCACAGGAGCGACGGCTATGGCTACACCTTC
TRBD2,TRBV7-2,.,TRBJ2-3,CASSFRAGGPVDTQYF,TGTGCCAGCAGCTTTAGAGCGGGGGGGCCGGTAGATACGCAGTATTTT
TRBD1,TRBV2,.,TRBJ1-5,CASSRRGQNNQPQHF,TGTGCCAGCAGTCGGAGGGGGCAAAACAATCAGCCCCAGCATTTT
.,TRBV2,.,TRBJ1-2,CASKPEANYGYTF,TGTGCCAGCAAGCCCGAAGCTAACTATGGCTACACCTTC
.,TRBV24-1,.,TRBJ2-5,CATSDPSGGQGTQYF,TGTGCCACCAGTGATCCTAGCGGGGGACAGGGAACCCAGTACTTC
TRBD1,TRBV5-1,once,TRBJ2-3,CASSLAGTGGTDTQYF,TGCGCCAGCAGCTTGGCCGGGACAGGGGGGACAGATACGCAGTATTTT
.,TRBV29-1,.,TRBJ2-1,CSAEGNYNEQFF,TGCAGCGCTGAAGGTAACTACAATGAGCAGTTCTTC
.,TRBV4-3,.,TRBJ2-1,CASSQDLEGEQFF,TGCGCCAGCAGCCAAGATCTGGAGGGTGAGCAGTTCTTC
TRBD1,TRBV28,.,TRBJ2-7,CASSYRDRGTYEQYF,TGTGCCAGCAGTTACCGGGACAGGGGTACCTACGAGCAGTACTTC
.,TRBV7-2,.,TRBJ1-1,CASRPTGTQNTEAFF,TGTGCCAGCAGGCCAACGGGGACACAGAACACTGAAGCTTTCTTT
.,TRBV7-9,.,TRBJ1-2,CASSDYYGYTF,TGTGCCAGCAGCGACTACTATGGCTACACCTTC
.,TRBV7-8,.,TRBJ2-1,CASSDWTVSYNEQFF,TGTGCCAGCAGCGATTGGACAGTCTCCTACAATGAGCAGTTCTTC
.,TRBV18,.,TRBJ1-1,CASSPDFGTEAFF,TGTGCCAGCTCACCCGACTTCGGCACTGAAGCTTTCTTT
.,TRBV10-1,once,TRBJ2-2,CAGMSGTFHRGAVF,TGCGCCGGGATGTCGGGGACATTTCACCGGGGAGCTGTTTTT
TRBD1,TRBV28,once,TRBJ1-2,CASSLGQNYGYTF,TGTGCCAGCAGCCTGGGACAGAACTATGGCTACACCTTC
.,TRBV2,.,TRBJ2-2,CASTPGARNTGELFF,TGTGCCAGCACTCCAGGGGCCCGTAACACCGGGGAGCTGTTTTTT
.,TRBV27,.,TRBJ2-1,CASSMDRDLSSYNEQFF,TGTGCCAGCAGTATGGACCGGGACTTAAGCTCCTACAATGAGCAGTTCTTC
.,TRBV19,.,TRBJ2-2,CASKEVRTARDELFF,TGTGCCAGTAAAGAGGTCCGGACAGCGAGGGACGAGCTGTTTTTT
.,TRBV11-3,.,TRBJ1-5,CASSLSGNQPQHF,TGTGCCAGCAGCCTATCGGGCAATCAGCCCCAGCATTTT
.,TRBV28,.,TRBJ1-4,CASSSRGGTNEKLFF,TGTGCCAGCAGCTCAAGGGGGGGAACTAATGAAAAACTGTTTTTT
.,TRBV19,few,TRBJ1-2,CASSMTANYGYTF,TGTGCCAGTAGTATGACAGCTAACTATGGCTACACCTTC
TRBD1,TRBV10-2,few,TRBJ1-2,CASSDLRQGGNYGYTF,TGCGCCAGCAGTGATCTGAGACAGGGTGGGAACTATGGCTACACCTTC
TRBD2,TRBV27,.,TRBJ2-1,CASRQGTSGGRNEQFF,TGTGCCAGCCGTCAGGGGACTAGCGGGGGGCGGAATGAGCAGTTCTTC
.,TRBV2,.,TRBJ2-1,CASSDLVRGEQFF,TGTGCCAGCAGTGACTTAGTCCGGGGTGAGCAGTTCTTC
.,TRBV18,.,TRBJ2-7,CASSPQGQRAGEQYF,TGTGCCAGCTCACCACAAGGACAGAGGGCCGGCGAGCAGTACTTC
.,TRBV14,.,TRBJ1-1,CASSRTRGTEAFF,TGTGCCAGCAGTCGGACCCGGGGAACTGAAGCTTTCTTT
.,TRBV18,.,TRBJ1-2,CASSPGQTTYGYTF,TGTGCCAGCTCCCCCGGACAGACTACCTATGGCTACACCTTC
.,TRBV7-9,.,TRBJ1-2,CASSTFDITNYGYTF,TGTGCCAGCAGCACCTTTGACATTACTAACTATGGCTACACCTTC
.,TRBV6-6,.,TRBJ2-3,CASSYSGLTLTDTQYF,TGTGCCAGCAGTTACTCCGGACTCACCCTCACAGATACGCAGTATTTT
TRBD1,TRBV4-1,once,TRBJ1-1,CASSHRVQGASMNTEAFF,TGCGCCAGCAGCCATCGCGTCCAGGGGGCCTCCATGAACACTGAAGCTTTCTTT
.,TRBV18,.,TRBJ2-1,CASSPLAMGYNEQFF,TGTGCCAGCTCACCACTAGCGATGGGTTACAATGAGCAGTTCTTC